This T cell receptor beta chain appears in the sequencing data of a study of blood T cell repertoires in COVID-19. Background on the study: Some COVID-19 samples were acute and others convalescent; all came from the United States, Italy and Spain. The analysed material was cDNA or gDNA that came from T cells, B-cell-depleted T cells, or PBMCs.

The method was immunoSEQ multiplex PCR; TCRdb's version includes in-frame clones alone and lacks a portion of them. The sample contains about 310,000 clones, around 91% of which appear only once. Study members were between about 18 and 95 years old and lived in approximately 25 US regions. Input material: PBMCs or T cells enriched from blood (not recorded which). The sequence came from a woman between 40 and 55 years old who had recovered from COVID-19.

Here the CDR3 reads CASHPSVAGPGETQYF. The CDR3 DNA reads as TGCGCCAGCCACCCTTCGGTAGCGGGGCCCGGGGAGACCCAGTACTTC. The chain has TRBV5-1 and TRBJ2-5; 8 bases are a match to TRBD2. This CDR3 spans 16 amino acids. With 7 bases clipped from V and 5 bases from J, the junction kept 16 bases outside the gene matches. Germline V CDR1 and CDR2: SGHRS, YFSETQ. Full variable domain (outside the CDR3, taken from reference TRBV5-1 and TRBJ2-5): KAGVTQTPRYLIKTRGQQVTLSCSPISGHRSVSWYQQTPGQGLQFLFEYFSETQRNKGNFPGRFSGRQFSNSRSEMNVSTLELGDSALYLCASHPSVAGPGETQYFGPGTRLLVL.